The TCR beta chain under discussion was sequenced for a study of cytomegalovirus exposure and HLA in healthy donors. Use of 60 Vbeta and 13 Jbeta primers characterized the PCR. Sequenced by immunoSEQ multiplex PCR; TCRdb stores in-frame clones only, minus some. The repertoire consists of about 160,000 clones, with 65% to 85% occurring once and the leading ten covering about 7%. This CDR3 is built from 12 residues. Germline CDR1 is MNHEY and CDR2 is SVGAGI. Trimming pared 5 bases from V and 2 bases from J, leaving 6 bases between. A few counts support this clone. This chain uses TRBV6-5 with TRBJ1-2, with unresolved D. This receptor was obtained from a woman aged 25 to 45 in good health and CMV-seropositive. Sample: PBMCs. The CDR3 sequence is CASSPSNYGYTF. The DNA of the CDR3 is TGTGCCAGCAGTCCTTCCAACTATGGCTACACCTTC.